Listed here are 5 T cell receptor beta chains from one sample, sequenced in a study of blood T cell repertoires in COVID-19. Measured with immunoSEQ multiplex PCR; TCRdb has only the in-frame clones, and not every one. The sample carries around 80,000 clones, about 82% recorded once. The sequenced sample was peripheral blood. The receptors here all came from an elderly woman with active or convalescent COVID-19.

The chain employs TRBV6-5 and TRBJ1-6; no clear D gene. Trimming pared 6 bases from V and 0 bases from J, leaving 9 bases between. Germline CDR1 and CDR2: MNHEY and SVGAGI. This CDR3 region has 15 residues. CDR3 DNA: TGTGCCAGCAGCCATGGGAGCTCCTATAATTCACCCCTCCACTTT. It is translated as CASSHGSSYNSPLHF.

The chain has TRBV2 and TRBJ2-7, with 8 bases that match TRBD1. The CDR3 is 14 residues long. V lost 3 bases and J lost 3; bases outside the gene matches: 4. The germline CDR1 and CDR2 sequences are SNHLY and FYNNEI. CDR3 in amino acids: CASSDRTGFYEQYF. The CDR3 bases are TGTGCCAGCAGTGATCGGACAGGGTTCTACGAGCAGTACTTC.

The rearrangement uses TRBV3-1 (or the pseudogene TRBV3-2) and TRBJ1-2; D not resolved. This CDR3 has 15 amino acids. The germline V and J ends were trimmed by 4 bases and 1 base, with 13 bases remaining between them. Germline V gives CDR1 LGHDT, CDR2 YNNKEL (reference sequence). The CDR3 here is CASSPGSGGNYGYTF. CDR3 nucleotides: TGTGCCAGCAGCCCCGGTTCAGGAGGTAACTATGGCTACACCTTC.

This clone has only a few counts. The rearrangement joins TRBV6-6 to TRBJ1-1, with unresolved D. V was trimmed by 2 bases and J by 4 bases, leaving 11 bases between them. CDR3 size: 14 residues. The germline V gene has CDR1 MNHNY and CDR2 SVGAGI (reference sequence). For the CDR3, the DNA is TGTGCCAGCAGTTACGCGGAACCACGCACTGAAGCTTTCTTT. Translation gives CASSYAEPRTEAFF.

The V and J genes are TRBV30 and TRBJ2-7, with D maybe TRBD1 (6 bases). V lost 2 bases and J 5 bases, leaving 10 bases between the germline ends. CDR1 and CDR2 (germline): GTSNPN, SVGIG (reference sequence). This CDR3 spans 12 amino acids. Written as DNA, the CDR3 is TGTGCCTGGAGTATGGGGGCCCACGAGCAGTACTTC. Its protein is CAWSMGAHEQYF.